The 10 T cell receptor beta chains reported below all come from one sample, sequenced in a study of blood T cells in healthy people across ages. A second PCR, run for about 7 to 11 cycles, used a sample-barcoded 5' primer plus a J-beta primer mix. TCRdb reprocessed the 5' RACE reads via MiXCR and lists one record per CDR3 protein. Here the sample spans over 1,500,000 distinct CDR3 sequences, about two fifths being singletons. Specimen: blood. These receptors were collected from a human donor in good health.

V usage is TRBV29-1 and J usage is TRBJ2-7; D uncertain. The ends were cut back, 4 bases at V and 2 bases at J, with 12 bases in the middle. The germline V gene has CDR1 SQVTM and CDR2 ANQGSEA. This CDR3 contains 13 residues. CDR3 sequence: CSVGPTPTYEQYF. The CDR3 DNA follows: TGCAGCGTTGGCCCGACACCCACCTACGAGCAGTACTTC.

This clonotype appeared a few times. The V call is TRBV4-1, the J call TRBJ2-1; a weak D match, TRBD2 (6 bases). The CDR3 length is 14 residues. Trimming left V 6 bases short and J 4 bases short, with 13 bases between. Germline V gives CDR1 MGHRA, CDR2 YSYEKL. CDR3 in amino acids: CASSTGVVYNEQFF. CDR3 sequence (DNA): TGCGCCAGCAGTACGGGGGTGGTGTACAATGAGCAGTTCTTC.

The chain employs TRBV7-3 and TRBJ2-5; TRBD1 matches 8 bases. The CDR3 extends over 13 amino acids. Unmatched junction bases numbered 3, after V lost 4 bases and J lost 5 bases. Per the germline V gene, CDR1 is SGHTA and CDR2 is FQGTGA. For the CDR3, the DNA is TGTGCCAGCAGCTCATACAGGGGGGAGACCCAGTACTTC. Protein product: CASSSYRGETQYF.

The V call is TRBV5-1, the J call TRBJ2-3; D might be TRBD1 (5 bases). This CDR3 spans 13 amino acids. The ends were cut back, 1 base at V and 6 bases at J, with 9 bases in the middle. From germline, CDR1 is SGHRS and CDR2 YFSETQ. CDR3 in DNA: TGCGCCAGCAGCTTGTGGGGCATCGATACGCAGTATTTT. It codes for CASSLWGIDTQYF.

V usage is TRBV6-2 or TRBV6-3 and J usage is TRBJ2-5, with 8 bases aligning to TRBD2. The end of the DNA aligns better with TRBJ2-4, so the J call may be wrong. The CDR3 has 13 residues. Germline V lookup: CDR1 MNHEY, CDR2 SVGEGT. The CDR3 region is CASRESGGDIQYF. The CDR3 coding sequence is TGTGCCAGCAGGGAGAGCGGGGGTGACATTCAGTACTTC.

This chain links TRBV15 with TRBJ2-1, with 8 bases fitting TRBD2. The CDR3 runs 16 residues. The V and J ends lost 5 bases and 8 bases, in that order; junction bases with no gene match: 14. Germline CDR1 is LNHNV and CDR2 is YYDKDF (reference sequence). This CDR3 is CATSPHNIAGWYEQFF. CDR3 DNA: TGTGCCACCAGCCCACACAATATAGCGGGGTGGTATGAGCAGTTCTTC.

The chain uses TRBV29-1 and TRBJ2-3; D could derive from TRBD1 or TRBD2 (5 bases each). The V end lost 4 bases, the J end lost 2 bases, and 13 bases lay between the germline ends. The CDR3 has 14 amino acids. Germline CDR1 reads SQVTM; CDR2 reads ANQGSEA. The CDR3, as DNA: TGCAGCGTTGGGGGCAGACTATCCACAGATACGCAGTATTTT. Amino acid sequence: CSVGGRLSTDTQYF.

The chain links TRBV4-1 to TRBJ2-7; the D gene is possibly TRBD2 (7 bases). The CDR3 has 15 amino acids. V was trimmed by 7 bases and J by 2 bases, leaving 18 bases between them. Germline loops: CDR1 MGHRA, CDR2 YSYEKL. Here the CDR3 reads CASTIREGETYEQYF. The CDR3, as DNA: TGCGCCAGCACCATCAGGGAGGGGGAGACCTACGAGCAGTACTTC.

The chain recombines TRBV6-2 or TRBV6-3 with TRBJ2-7, with D possibly matching TRBD2 (6 bases). V dropped 8 bases and J dropped 5 bases, with 22 bases sitting between them. The length of the CDR3 is 15 residues. CDR1 and CDR2 from the germline V gene are MNHEY and SVGEGT. CDR3: CASRWSLGGYNEQYF. The CDR3, as DNA: TGTGCCAGCCGATGGAGTCTCGGGGGTTACAACGAGCAGTACTTC.

In its sample, this clonotype was seen many times. The chain combines TRBV6-6 with TRBJ1-2; no firm D call. V shed 2 bases and J shed 0 bases, with 10 bases lying between them. This CDR3 is 15 amino acids long. Looked up from germline, CDR1 is MNHNY and CDR2 is SVGAGI (reference sequence). The CDR3 here is CASSYEFRTNYGYTF. CDR3 nucleotides: TGTGCCAGCAGTTACGAGTTCAGAACTAACTATGGCTACACCTTC.